This entry is about one T cell receptor (beta chain). Its antigen is unknown. TCRdb redid the calling of the 5' RACE reads with MiXCR, one entry per CDR3 protein. Of some 210,000 distinct CDR3 sequences in the sample, approximately 16% were seen once. The data stem from a study of identical twins. The CDR3 covers 15 residues. Trimming pared 4 bases from V and 1 base from J, leaving 13 bases between. Germline CDR1 is LGHNA and CDR2 is YSLEER. Study-wide points: Within monozygotic twins, out-of-frame TCR alpha sharing was underestimated by the models.

This sample was also put to use in a study of T cells expressing NK-cell markers.

Specimen: CD8+ T cells sorted from blood. J is TRBJ1-1 and V is TRBV4-3; D is ambiguous. This TCR was recovered from a woman younger than 30 in good health. The DNA for the CDR3 is TGCGCCAGCAGCCTCCAGACCGTTGGGAACACTGAAGCTTTCTTT. It is translated as CASSLQTVGNTEAFF.